These 9 T cell receptor beta chains were sequenced from one sample in a study of metastatic and nonmetastatic thyroid tumors. Until they underwent thyroid surgery, no patient had received any treatment. Through MiXCR, TCRdb re-clonotyped the PCR reads. The top ten hold less than 35% of the sample, which has 20,000 to 25,000 clones, around 19% seen once. Sequencing was done on a sample of blood. These receptors were obtained from a female donor with papillary thyroid cancer or a benign thyroid nodule (not recorded which). Some clones in this sample may be carry-over from other donors' samples.

The chain has TRBV30 and TRBJ1-5; no clear D. V lost 3 bases and J 8 bases, leaving 14 bases between the germline ends. The V gene's germline CDR1 is GTSNPN and CDR2 SVGIG (reference sequence). The CDR3 contains 13 residues. This CDR3 reads CAWSDRSTEPQHF. For the CDR3, the DNA is TGTGCCTGGAGCGACCGGTCCACGGAGCCCCAGCATTTT.

This clone is medium-sized within its sample. V is TRBV6-2 or TRBV6-3 and J is TRBJ2-7; perhaps TRBD1 as D (6 bases). This CDR3 has 14 residues. Trimming cost V 2 bases and J 0 bases, with 8 bases left between them. CDR1 MNHEY and CDR2 SVGEGT come from the germline V gene. This CDR3 reads CASSYRDNSYEQYF. Here the CDR3 DNA reads TGTGCCAGCAGTTACCGGGACAACTCCTACGAGCAGTACTTC.

The sample holds many counts of this clone. The chain uses TRBV19 and TRBJ2-3; D call uncertain. V was trimmed by 3 bases and J by 3 bases, leaving 7 bases between them. Germline lookup yields CDR1 LNHDA and CDR2 SQIVND (reference sequence). There are 13 residues in the CDR3. The CDR3 loop is CASSMGWTDTQYF. In DNA, the CDR3 is TGTGCCAGTAGTATGGGGTGGACAGATACGCAGTATTTT.

The gene calls are TRBV9 and TRBJ2-3, with 9 positions matching TRBD2. The CDR3 sequence is 16 residues long. The V and J ends lost 0 bases and 4 bases, in that order; junction bases with no gene match: 6. Germline V gives CDR1 SGDLS, CDR2 YYNGEE. The DNA of the CDR3 is TGTGCCAGCAGCGTAGGTGGCGGGAGGGCCGCAGATACGCAGTATTTT. Residues: CASSVGGGRAADTQYF.

By share of the sample, this clone is medium-sized. The chain is built from TRBV7-2 and TRBJ1-3; 8 bases map to TRBD1. The V gene end was trimmed by 5 bases and the J gene end by 0 bases; junction bases not matched to a gene: 3. The CDR3 spans 15 residues. Germline CDR1 is SGHTA and CDR2 is FQGNSA. CDR3 DNA: TGTGCCAGCAGCCGACAGGGGCCCTCTGGAAACACCATATATTTT. Translating gives CASSRQGPSGNTIYF.

This clone was counted many times. The chain uses TRBV7-9 and TRBJ2-6; D perhaps matches TRBD2 (5 bases). Deletions cut 5 bases from V and 1 base from J, with 18 bases between. Germline V gene sequence: CDR1 SEHNR, CDR2 FQNEAQ (reference sequence). This CDR3 is 18 amino acids long. DNA of the CDR3: TGTGCCAGCAGCCCGATCAGAGGAGGCGAGTCTGGGGCCAACGTCCTGACTTTC. As protein: CASSPIRGGESGANVLTF.

There are many counts of this clone. V is TRBV27 and J is TRBJ2-1, with 8 bases fitting TRBD1. The CDR3 length is 13 residues. Germline trimming cut 7 bases from V and 6 bases from J; bases unmatched to any gene: 5. Per the germline V gene, CDR1 is MNHEY and CDR2 is SMNVEV (reference sequence). The CDR3: CASTGQGTNEQFF. CDR3 in DNA: TGTGCCAGCACTGGACAGGGTACCAATGAGCAGTTCTTC.

In the case of this clone: A read error may explain this, as a much larger clone is one base away. This chain uses TRBV10-3 with TRBJ2-2, with TRBD2 as a possible D gene (6 bases). The germline V gene has CDR1 ENHRY and CDR2 SYGVKD. Deletions cut 7 bases from V and 3 bases from J, with 21 bases between. This CDR3 is built from 17 residues. The CDR3, as DNA: TGTGCCATCACTGATACTCTATCGGGGGAACACACCGGGGAGCTGTTTTTT. Encoded protein: CAITDTLSGEHTGELFF.

In this sample, this clone turned up many times. The chain carries TRBV5-5 and TRBJ2-7; unclear D gene. The germline gives CDR1 SGHKS, CDR2 YYEKEE (reference sequence). The V and J ends lost 1 base and 1 base respectively, with 12 bases between them. The CDR3 loop spans 15 amino acids. The chain's CDR3 is CASSLIGLVSYEQYF. CDR3 DNA sequence: TGTGCCAGCAGCTTGATAGGGCTGGTGTCCTACGAGCAGTACTTC.